This TCR beta chain was captured in a study of identical twins. General study findings and limits: The degree of excess twin sharing was weaker in beta out-of-frame sequences. Researchers caution that invariant MAIT and iNKT cells could partly confound zero-insertion analyses.

CDR3 length: 16 amino acids. The V gene end was trimmed by 5 bases and the J gene end by 3 bases; junction bases not matched to a gene: 8. A universal primer site was created by template switching, with the cDNA bearing unique molecular identifiers. TCRdb processed the 5' RACE reads anew with MiXCR; each CDR3 protein has one entry. The sample has hundreds of thousands of distinct CDR3 sequences; more than 9% are singletons. This clonotype showed up many times. What it binds is not known. The sample was also reused in another study, on yellow fever vaccine responses in identical twins.

The specimen sequenced was PBMCs. This TCR derives from a woman between 18 and 30 years old in good health. The chain employs TRBV12-3 or TRBV12-4 and TRBJ2-4; the match to TRBD1 covers 9 bases. The CDR3 is CASSVGTGLSKNIQYF. CDR3 sequence (DNA): TGTGCCAGCAGTGTAGGGACAGGGTTGAGCAAAAACATTCAGTACTTC.